This T cell receptor beta chain was found in a study of blood T cell repertoires in COVID-19. Overall study: Samples taken during acute and convalescent COVID-19 were collected in the United States, Italy and Spain. PBMCs, B-cell-depleted T cells, or T cells were the source of the cDNA or gDNA that made up the material.

V shed 4 bases and J 5 bases; nucleotides not matched to a gene: 5. Germline lookup yields CDR1 SQVTM and CDR2 ANQGSEA. CDR3 length: 12 residues. Original processing methods: For nucleated cells, counts were estimated from reference gene primer amplification. Assay: immunoSEQ multiplex PCR; the TCRdb copy retains only in-frame clones and omits some. V, J and clone size reflect that table, while D and trimming were determined from the DNA. The data contain tens of thousands of clones, roughly four fifths of them singletons. The sequence came from a human donor in a cohort sampled during active COVID-19. The sample consisted of peripheral blood. The chain links TRBV29-1 to TRBJ2-7, with 7 positions matching TRBD1. The CDR3 DNA reads as TGCAGCGTTGCGAGACAGGGAAACGAGCAGTACTTC. Protein product: CSVARQGNEQYF.